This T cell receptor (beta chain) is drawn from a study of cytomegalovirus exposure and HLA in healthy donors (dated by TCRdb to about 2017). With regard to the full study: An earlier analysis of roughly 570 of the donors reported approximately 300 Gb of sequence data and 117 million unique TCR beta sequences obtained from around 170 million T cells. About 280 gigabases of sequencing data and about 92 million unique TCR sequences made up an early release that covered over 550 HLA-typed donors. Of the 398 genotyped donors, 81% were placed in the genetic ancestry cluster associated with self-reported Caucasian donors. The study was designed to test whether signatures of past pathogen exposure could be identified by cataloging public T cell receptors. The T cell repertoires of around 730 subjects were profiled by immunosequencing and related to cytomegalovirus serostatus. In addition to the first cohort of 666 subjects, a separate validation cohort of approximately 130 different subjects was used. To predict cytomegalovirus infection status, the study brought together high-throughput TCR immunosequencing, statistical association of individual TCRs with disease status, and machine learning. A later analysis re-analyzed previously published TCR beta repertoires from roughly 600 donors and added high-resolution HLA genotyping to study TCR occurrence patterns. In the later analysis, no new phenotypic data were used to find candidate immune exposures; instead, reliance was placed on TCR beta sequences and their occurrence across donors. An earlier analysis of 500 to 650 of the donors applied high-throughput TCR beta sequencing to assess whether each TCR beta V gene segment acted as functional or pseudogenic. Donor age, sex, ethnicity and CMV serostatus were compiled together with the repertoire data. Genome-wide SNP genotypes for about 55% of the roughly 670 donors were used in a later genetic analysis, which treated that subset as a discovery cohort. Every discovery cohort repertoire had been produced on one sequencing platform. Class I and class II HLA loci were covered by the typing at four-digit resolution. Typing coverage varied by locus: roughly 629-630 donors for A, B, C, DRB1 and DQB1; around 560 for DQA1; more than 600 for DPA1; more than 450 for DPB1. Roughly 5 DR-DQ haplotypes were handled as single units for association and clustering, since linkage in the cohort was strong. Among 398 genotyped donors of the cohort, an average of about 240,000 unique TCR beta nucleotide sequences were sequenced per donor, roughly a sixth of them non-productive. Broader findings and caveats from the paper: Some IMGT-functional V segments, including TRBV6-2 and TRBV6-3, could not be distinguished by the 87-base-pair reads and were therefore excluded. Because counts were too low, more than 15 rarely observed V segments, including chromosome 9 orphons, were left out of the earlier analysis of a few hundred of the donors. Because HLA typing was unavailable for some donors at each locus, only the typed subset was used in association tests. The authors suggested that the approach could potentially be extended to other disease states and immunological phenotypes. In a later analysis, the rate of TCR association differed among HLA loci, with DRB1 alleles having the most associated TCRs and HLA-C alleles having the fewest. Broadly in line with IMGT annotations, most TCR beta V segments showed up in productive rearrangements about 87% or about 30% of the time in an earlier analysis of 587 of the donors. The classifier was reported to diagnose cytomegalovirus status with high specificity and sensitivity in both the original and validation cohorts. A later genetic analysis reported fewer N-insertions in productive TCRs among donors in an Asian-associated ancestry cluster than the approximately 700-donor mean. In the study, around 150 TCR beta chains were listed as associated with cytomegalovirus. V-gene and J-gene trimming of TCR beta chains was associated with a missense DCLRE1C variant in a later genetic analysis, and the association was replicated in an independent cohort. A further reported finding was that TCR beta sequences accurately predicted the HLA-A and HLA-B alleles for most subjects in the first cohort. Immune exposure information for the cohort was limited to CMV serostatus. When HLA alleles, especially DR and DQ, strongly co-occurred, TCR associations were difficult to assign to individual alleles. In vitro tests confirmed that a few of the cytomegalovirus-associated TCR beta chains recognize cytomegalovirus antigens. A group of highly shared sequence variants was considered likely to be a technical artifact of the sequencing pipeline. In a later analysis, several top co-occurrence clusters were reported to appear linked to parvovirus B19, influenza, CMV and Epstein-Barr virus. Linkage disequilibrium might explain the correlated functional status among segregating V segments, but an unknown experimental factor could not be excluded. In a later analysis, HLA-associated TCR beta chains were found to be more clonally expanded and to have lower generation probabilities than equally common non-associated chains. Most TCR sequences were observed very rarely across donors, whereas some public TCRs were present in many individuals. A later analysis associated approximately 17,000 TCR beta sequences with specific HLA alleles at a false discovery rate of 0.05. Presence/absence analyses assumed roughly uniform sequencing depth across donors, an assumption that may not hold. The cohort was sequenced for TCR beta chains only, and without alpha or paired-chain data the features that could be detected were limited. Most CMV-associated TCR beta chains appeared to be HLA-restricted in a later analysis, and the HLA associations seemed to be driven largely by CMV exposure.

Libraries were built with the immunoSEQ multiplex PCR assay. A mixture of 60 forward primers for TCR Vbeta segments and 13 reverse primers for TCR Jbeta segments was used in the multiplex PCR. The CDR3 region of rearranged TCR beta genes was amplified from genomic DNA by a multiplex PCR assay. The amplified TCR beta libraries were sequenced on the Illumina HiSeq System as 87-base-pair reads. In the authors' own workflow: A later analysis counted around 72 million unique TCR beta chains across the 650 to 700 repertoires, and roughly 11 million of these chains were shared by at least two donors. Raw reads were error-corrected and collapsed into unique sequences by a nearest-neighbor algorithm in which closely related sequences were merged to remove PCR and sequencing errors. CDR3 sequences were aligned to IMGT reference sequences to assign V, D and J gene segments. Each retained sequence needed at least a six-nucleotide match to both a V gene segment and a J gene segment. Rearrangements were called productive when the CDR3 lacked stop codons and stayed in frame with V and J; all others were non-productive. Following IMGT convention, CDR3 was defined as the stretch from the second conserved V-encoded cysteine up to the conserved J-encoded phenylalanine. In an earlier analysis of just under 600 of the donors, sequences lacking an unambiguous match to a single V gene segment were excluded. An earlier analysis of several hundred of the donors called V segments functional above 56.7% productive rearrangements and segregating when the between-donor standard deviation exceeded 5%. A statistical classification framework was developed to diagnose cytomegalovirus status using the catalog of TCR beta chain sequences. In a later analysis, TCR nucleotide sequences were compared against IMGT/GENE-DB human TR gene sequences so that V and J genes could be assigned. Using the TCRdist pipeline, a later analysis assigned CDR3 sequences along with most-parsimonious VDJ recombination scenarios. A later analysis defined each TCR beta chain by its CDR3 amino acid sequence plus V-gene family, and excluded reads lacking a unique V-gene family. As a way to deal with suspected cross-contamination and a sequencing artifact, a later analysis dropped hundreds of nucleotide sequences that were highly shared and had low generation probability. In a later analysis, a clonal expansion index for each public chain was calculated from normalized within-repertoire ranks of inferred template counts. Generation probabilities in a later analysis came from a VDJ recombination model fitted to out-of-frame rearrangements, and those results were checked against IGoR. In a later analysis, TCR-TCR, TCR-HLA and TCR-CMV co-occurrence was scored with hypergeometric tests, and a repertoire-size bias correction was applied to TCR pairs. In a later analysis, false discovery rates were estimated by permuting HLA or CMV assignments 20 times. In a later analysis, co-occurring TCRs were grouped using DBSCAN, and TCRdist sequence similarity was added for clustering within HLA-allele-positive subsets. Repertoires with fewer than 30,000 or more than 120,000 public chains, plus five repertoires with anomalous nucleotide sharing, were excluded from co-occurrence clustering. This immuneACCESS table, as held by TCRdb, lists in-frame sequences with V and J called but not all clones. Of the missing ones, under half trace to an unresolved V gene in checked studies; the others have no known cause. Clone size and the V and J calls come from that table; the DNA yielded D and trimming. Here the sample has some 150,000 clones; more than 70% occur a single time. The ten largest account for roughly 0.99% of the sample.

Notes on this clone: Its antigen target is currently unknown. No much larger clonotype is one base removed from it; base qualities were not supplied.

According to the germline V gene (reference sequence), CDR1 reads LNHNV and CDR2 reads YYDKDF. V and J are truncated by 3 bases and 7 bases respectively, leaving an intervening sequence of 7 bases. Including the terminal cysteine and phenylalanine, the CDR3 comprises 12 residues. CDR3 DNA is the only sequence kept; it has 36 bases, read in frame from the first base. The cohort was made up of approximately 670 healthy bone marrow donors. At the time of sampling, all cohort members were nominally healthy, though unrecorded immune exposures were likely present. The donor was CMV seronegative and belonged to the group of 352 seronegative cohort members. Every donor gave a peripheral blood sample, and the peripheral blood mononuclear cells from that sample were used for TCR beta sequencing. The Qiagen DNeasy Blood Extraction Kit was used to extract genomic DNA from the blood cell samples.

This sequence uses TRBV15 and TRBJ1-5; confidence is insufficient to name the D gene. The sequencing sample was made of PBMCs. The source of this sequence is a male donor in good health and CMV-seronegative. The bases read TGTGCCACCAGCAGTTATAGCCAGCCCCAGCATTTT. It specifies CATSSYSQPQHF.